A selection of T cell receptor beta chains follows, all from one sample in a study of blood T cell repertoires in COVID-19. Profiling relied on immunoSEQ multiplex PCR, and the TCRdb table lists in-frame clones only, not all of them. This sample has about 220,000 clones, with around four fifths found just once. Specimen: peripheral blood. The receptors derive from a man in his thirties or forties with active or convalescent COVID-19. CDR3s include the opening cysteine and the closing phenylalanine or tryptophan. A D gene is named only where the DNA matches it firmly. Not every row has a clone size; where given, it reads once, few, many or a size class.

D	V	J	length	size	CDR3	DNA
NA	TRBV5-1	TRBJ2-1	15	NA	CASSLGWGGDNEQFF	TGCGCCAGCAGCTTGGGGTGGGGCGGAGACAATGAGCAGTTCTTC
TRBD2	TRBV5-1	TRBJ2-3	16	NA	CASSSGLAGALLTQYF	TGCGCCAGCAGCTCGGGACTAGCGGGGGCCTTACTTACGCAGTATTTT
NA	TRBV12-3/TRBV12-4	TRBJ2-2	12	NA	CASRWETGELFF	TGTGCCAGCAGATGGGAGACCGGGGAGCTGTTTTTT
NA	TRBV15	TRBJ1-2	14	NA	CATSTRQTPYGYTF	TGTGCCACCAGCACAAGACAGACGCCCTATGGCTACACCTTC
TRBD1	TRBV15	TRBJ1-2	13	NA	CATSGTGDRDYTF	TGTGCCACCAGCGGGACAGGGGACAGGGACTACACCTTC
TRBD1	TRBV7-2	TRBJ1-4	13	NA	CASRGQGGEKLFF	TGTGCCAGCAGGGGACAGGGTGGTGAAAAACTGTTTTTT
NA	TRBV6-6	TRBJ1-1	13	NA	CASSYPPGPEAFF	TGTGCCAGCAGTTACCCCCCTGGGCCGGAAGCTTTCTTT
NA	TRBV5-1	TRBJ2-1	15	NA	CASSLIQGSYNEQFF	TGCGCCAGCAGCTTAATACAGGGTTCCTACAATGAGCAGTTCTTC
TRBD2	TRBV7-9	TRBJ2-7	14	NA	CASSPSGGLNEQYF	TGTGCCAGCAGCCCTAGCGGGGGGCTAAACGAGCAGTACTTC
TRBD2	TRBV10-1	TRBJ2-1	17	NA	CATPLKLTSGGAYEQFF	TGCGCCACCCCCCTGAAACTTACTAGCGGGGGGGCGTATGAGCAGTTCTTC
TRBD2	TRBV3-1/TRBV3-2	TRBJ2-3	15	NA	CASSQAGLAPDTQYF	TGTGCCAGCAGCCAAGCCGGACTAGCGCCTGATACGCAGTATTTT
NA	TRBV27	TRBJ2-7	13	NA	CASSYSGLHEQYF	TGTGCCAGCAGTTACTCAGGGTTACACGAGCAGTACTTC
TRBD1	TRBV7-2	TRBJ2-7	16	NA	CASSLRQTGQGGEQYF	TGTGCCAGCAGCCTCCGGCAAACAGGACAGGGCGGCGAGCAGTACTTC
TRBD2	TRBV9	TRBJ2-1	14	NA	CASSPSGSSNEQFF	TGTGCCAGCAGCCCTAGCGGGAGTAGCAATGAGCAGTTCTTC
NA	TRBV4-3	TRBJ2-1	14	NA	CASSRRGTNNEQFF	TGCGCCAGCAGCCGGAGGGGGACTAACAATGAGCAGTTCTTC
NA	TRBV6-1	TRBJ2-2	16	NA	CASSEWPNANTGELFF	TGTGCCAGCAGTGAATGGCCAAACGCGAACACCGGGGAGCTGTTTTTT
NA	TRBV9	TRBJ1-1	14	NA	CASSKRQANTEAFF	TGTGCCAGCAGCAAAAGACAAGCGAACACTGAAGCTTTCTTT
NA	TRBV11-2	TRBJ2-1	14	NA	CASSLERSRDEQFF	TGTGCCAGCAGCTTAGAAAGGTCGAGGGATGAGCAGTTCTTC
TRBD1	TRBV7-9	TRBJ2-1	16	NA	CASSLKVRQGYNEQFF	TGTGCCAGCAGCTTAAAAGTACGACAGGGGTACAATGAGCAGTTCTTC
TRBD1	TRBV9	TRBJ1-2	16	NA	CASSHHLGQGWYGYTF	TGTGCCAGCAGCCACCACCTGGGACAGGGTTGGTATGGCTACACCTTC
NA	TRBV4-3	TRBJ1-6	17	NA	CASSQDPSPQNNSPLHF	TGCGCCAGCAGCCAAGATCCCAGTCCCCAAAATAATTCACCCCTCCACTTT
TRBD1	TRBV5-4	TRBJ1-1	15	NA	CASRRDRALNTEAFF	TGTGCCAGCAGGCGGGACAGAGCATTGAACACTGAAGCTTTCTTT
NA	TRBV7-2	TRBJ1-3	14	once	CASSPPTRGNTIYF	TGTGCCAGCAGCCCCCCGACAAGGGGAAACACCATATATTTT
TRBD2	TRBV6-6	TRBJ2-2	16	NA	CASSRGRALGTGELFF	TGTGCCAGCAGTCGAGGGAGGGCCTTAGGGACCGGGGAGCTGTTTTTT
TRBD2	TRBV4-3	TRBJ2-2	18	NA	CASSQVPGGGANTGELFF	TGCGCCAGCAGCCAAGTCCCGGGGGGAGGCGCGAACACCGGGGAGCTGTTTTTT
NA	TRBV28	TRBJ2-2	17	NA	CASSLFGPQGRNGELFF	TGTGCCAGCAGTTTATTTGGCCCACAGGGACGGAACGGGGAGCTGTTTTTT
NA	TRBV7-2	TRBJ1-6	14	NA	CASSTLQGDSPLHF	TGTGCCAGCAGCACCCTACAGGGCGATTCACCCCTCCACTTT
NA	TRBV2	TRBJ1-2	14	NA	CASSERRGGYGYTF	TGTGCCAGCAGTGAAAGGCGGGGCGGCTATGGCTACACCTTC
TRBD1	TRBV28	TRBJ1-1	12	NA	CASSTRQGKAFF	TGTGCCAGCAGTACAAGACAGGGGAAAGCTTTCTTT
TRBD2	TRBV3-1/TRBV3-2	TRBJ2-1	16	NA	CASSPLAGGPGNEQFF	TGTGCCAGCAGCCCCCTAGCGGGAGGGCCGGGGAATGAGCAGTTCTTC
NA	TRBV11-2	TRBJ2-3	16	NA	CASSLDQPGSTDTQYF	TGTGCCAGCAGCTTAGATCAGCCAGGGAGCACAGATACGCAGTATTTT
NA	TRBV6-4	TRBJ2-7	18	NA	CASSDSLRTATFSYEQYF	TGTGCCAGCAGTGACTCCCTTCGGACAGCCACCTTCTCCTACGAGCAGTACTTC
NA	TRBV3-1/TRBV3-2	TRBJ1-2	14	NA	CASSQGAGGYGYTF	TGTGCCAGCAGCCAAGGGGCAGGAGGCTATGGCTACACCTTC
TRBD1	TRBV27	TRBJ1-5	15	NA	CASSFRGRGDQPQHF	TGTGCCAGCAGTTTCAGGGGGCGCGGGGATCAGCCCCAGCATTTT
NA	TRBV24-1	TRBJ2-1	16	NA	CATSDRTGSGKLEQFF	TGTGCCACCAGTGACCGGACAGGGAGCGGGAAACTTGAGCAGTTCTTC
TRBD2	TRBV5-1	TRBJ2-7	13	NA	CASRAGGHDEQYF	TGCGCCAGCAGGGCGGGAGGGCACGACGAGCAGTACTTC
TRBD1	TRBV24-1	TRBJ1-5	15	NA	CATSEGGAYNQPQHF	TGTGCCACCTCGGAAGGGGGCGCCTACAATCAGCCCCAGCATTTT
NA	TRBV28	TRBJ1-6	16	few	CATDGGRVGYNSPLHF	TGTGCCACCGACGGGGGGAGAGTTGGCTATAATTCACCCCTCCACTTT
NA	TRBV13	TRBJ1-5	15	NA	CASSLGQQGRQPQHF	TGTGCCAGCAGCTTAGGTCAGCAGGGTAGACAGCCCCAGCATTTT
NA	TRBV11-2	TRBJ1-2	13	NA	CASSSPGRYGYTF	TGTGCCAGCAGCTCGCCGGGGAGGTATGGCTACACCTTC
NA	TRBV10-3	TRBJ1-6	16	NA	CAISASGHIYNSPLHF	TGTGCCATCAGTGCTTCAGGGCATATCTATAATTCACCCCTCCACTTT
NA	TRBV29-1	TRBJ1-1	12	NA	CSVESGNTEAFF	TGCAGCGTTGAATCAGGGAACACTGAAGCTTTCTTT
NA	TRBV9	TRBJ2-2	16	NA	CASSAQTTINTGELFF	TGTGCCAGCAGCGCCCAGACTACGATCAACACCGGGGAGCTGTTTTTT
TRBD2	TRBV27	TRBJ2-4	16	NA	CASSRDYRLAKNIQYF	TGTGCCAGCAGTCGGGACTACCGCCTAGCCAAAAACATTCAGTACTTC
TRBD2	TRBV29-1	TRBJ2-1	11	once	CSASGGNEQFF	TGCAGCGCATCGGGGGGTAATGAGCAGTTCTTC
TRBD1	TRBV18	TRBJ1-1	14	once	CASSPTGANTEAFF	TGTGCCAGCTCACCGACAGGGGCGAACACTGAAGCTTTCTTT
NA	TRBV27	TRBJ2-7	13	NA	CASSLGLAYEQYF	TGTGCCAGCAGTTTAGGACTGGCGTACGAGCAGTACTTC
NA	TRBV18	TRBJ1-4	14	NA	CASSPTVTNEKLFF	TGTGCCAGCTCACCGACAGTCACTAATGAAAAACTGTTTTTT
NA	TRBV6-2/TRBV6-3	TRBJ1-5	19	NA	CASSNGKGQGSRSNQPQHF	TGTGCCAGCAGCAACGGGAAGGGGCAGGGGTCGCGTAGCAATCAGCCCCAGCATTTT